This is a list of T cell receptor beta chains from one sample in a study of T-cell reconstitution after alpha-beta-depleted transplantation in children. TCRdb reprocessed the PCR reads with MiXCR, giving one entry per CDR3 protein. The table records about 250,000 distinct CDR3 sequences, 20% to 30% of them present only once. Sequencing was performed on PBMCs, mostly from graft donor cells, taken 360 days after TCRalphabeta/CD19-depleted stem cell transplant. All receptors derive from a female patient between 2 and 10 years old who had a stem cell transplant for congenital amegakaryocytic thrombocytopenia, so the T cells may come from the graft donor. The CDR3 runs from the conserved cysteine through the conserved F or W. The D gene is left open where the match is weak. Clone size is not always given. Where it is, it says once, few, many or a class for expanded clones.

d_call j_call v_call clone_size cdr3_nt cdr3_aa
NA TRBJ2-1 TRBV5-1 few TGCGCCAGCAGCTTGGTGGAGCTAAATGAGCAGTTCTTC CASSLVELNEQFF
NA TRBJ1-3 TRBV4-1 few TGCGCCAGCAGCCAAGTATCAGGGCCCGCAAACACCATATATTTT CASSQVSGPANTIYF
NA TRBJ2-3 TRBV20-1 few TGCAGTGCTAGGGAGACAGCCTCTAGCACAGATACGCAGTATTTT CSARETASSTDTQYF
TRBD1 TRBJ2-3 TRBV7-9 NA TGTGCCAGCAGCCCCACAGGGGGGTGGACAGATACGCAGTATTTT CASSPTGGWTDTQYF
TRBD2 TRBJ2-5 TRBV4-1 NA TGCGCCAGCAGCCCCTATGACATAGCGGGGAACCAAGAGACCCAGTACTTC CASSPYDIAGNQETQYF
NA TRBJ1-1 TRBV4-2 few TGTGCCAGCAGCCCCCGGACGGGAACTGAAGCTTTCTTT CASSPRTGTEAFF
TRBD2 TRBJ2-7 TRBV20-1 few TGCAGTGCTAGAGCGGGACTAGACCCCTCCTACGAGCAGTACTTC CSARAGLDPSYEQYF
NA TRBJ2-7 TRBV28 few TGTGCCAGCAGTTTAAGTATATCGTGGCGAGGATATTACGAGCAGTACTTC CASSLSISWRGYYEQYF
NA TRBJ2-5 TRBV15 NA TGTGCCACCAGCCTATCCGTGTTGGGTGGAGAGACCCAGTACTTC CATSLSVLGGETQYF
TRBD2 TRBJ2-5 TRBV7-2 NA TGTGCCAGCAGCTTATGGGCGGGAGTGGGGAAGACCCAGTACTTC CASSLWAGVGKTQYF
NA TRBJ1-6 TRBV20-1 NA TGCAGTGCTAGAGCTGAGTCAAGAGGTGCCCATTCACCCCTCCACTTT CSARAESRGAHSPLHF
NA TRBJ2-4 TRBV19 NA TGTGCCAGTACTCCGGGCGCCAAAAACATTCAGTACTTC CASTPGAKNIQYF
NA TRBJ2-7 TRBV5-1 NA TGCGCCAGCAGCTTGGAGCTGACCAGCTCCTACGAGCAGTACTTC CASSLELTSSYEQYF
NA TRBJ2-3 TRBV29-1 NA TGCAGCGTTGTCCGGGGATCGAGCACAGATACGCAGTATTTT CSVVRGSSTDTQYF
NA TRBJ2-3 TRBV9 NA TGTGCCAGCAGCGTGGGGCTTTACACAGATACGCAGTATTTT CASSVGLYTDTQYF
NA TRBJ1-2 TRBV7-9 many TGTGCCAGCAGCTTAGGTTTTCCCAGCTATGGCTACACCTTC CASSLGFPSYGYTF
NA TRBJ2-7 TRBV12-3/TRBV12-4 few TGTGCCAGCAGTTTTGGGAGGAGGTCCTCCTACGAGCAGTACTTC CASSFGRRSSYEQYF
NA TRBJ2-2 TRBV4-3 many TGCGCCAGCAGCCAAGAGGAGGAGGTGTTAACCGGGGAGCTGTTTTTT CASSQEEEVLTGELFF
NA TRBJ2-5 TRBV9 few TGTGCCAGCAGCGCTCACTCGGTTGAGACCCAGTACTTC CASSAHSVETQYF
NA TRBJ2-1 TRBV5-1 few TGCGCCAGCAGCTTGGCGGGGCAAGGGTTAGGGAATGAGCAGTTCTTC CASSLAGQGLGNEQFF
TRBD1 TRBJ1-2 TRBV6-2/TRBV6-3 few TGTGCCAGCAGCGTACCGGGACAGGGAAGACGGGGAGACGGCTACACCTTC CASSVPGQGRRGDGYTF
NA TRBJ1-1 TRBV7-9 few TGTGCCAGCAGCTTAGTGGCCTTCACTGAAGCTTTCTTT CASSLVAFTEAFF
TRBD2 TRBJ2-1 TRBV7-6 NA TGTGCCAGCAGCTTAGAATCGAGCGGGGGGCCCGGTGAGCAGTTCTTC CASSLESSGGPGEQFF
NA TRBJ1-6 TRBV11-2 NA TGTGCCAGCAGCTTAGGGTCGGCAGTTCTGAATTCACCCCTCCACTTT CASSLGSAVLNSPLHF
NA TRBJ2-1 TRBV28 few TGTGCCAGCAGTTTAATCCCCAGCTCCTACAATGAGCAGTTCTTC CASSLIPSSYNEQFF
NA TRBJ1-1 TRBV10-3 NA TGTGCCATCAGTGAAGTGGGGGCCGGGGAACTCACTGAAGCTTTCTTT CAISEVGAGELTEAFF
NA TRBJ2-7 TRBV29-1 few TGCAGCGTTGGACCCGGGTATCACCTCCACGAGCAGTACTTC CSVGPGYHLHEQYF
NA TRBJ2-7 TRBV7-2 few TGTGCCAGCAGCTTAGAGGCCTCATCCTACGAGCAGTACTTC CASSLEASSYEQYF
TRBD2 TRBJ2-7 TRBV5-1 NA TGCGCCAGCAGCTTGCGAATAGCGGGAGAAGGCTACGAGCAGTACTTC CASSLRIAGEGYEQYF
TRBD2 TRBJ2-1 TRBV5-1 few TGCGCCAGCAGCAATCTCAAGACTAGCGGGGGGAGGAATGAGCAGTTCTTC CASSNLKTSGGRNEQFF
TRBD2 TRBJ2-5 TRBV5-1 few TGCGCCAGCAGCTTAGGAATTTTAGCGGGGGAAGAGACCCAGTACTTC CASSLGILAGEETQYF
NA TRBJ2-5 TRBV5-1 few TGCGCCAGCAGCTTTGGATTCGAGACCCAGTACTTC CASSFGFETQYF
TRBD1 TRBJ2-7 TRBV7-2 NA TGTGCCAGCAGCCTAAGCGGGACAGGGGGGATCCTCCTCTACGAGCAGTACTTC CASSLSGTGGILLYEQYF
NA TRBJ1-5 TRBV28 many TGTGCCAGTTCCTCGGACAGATCGAATCAGCCCCAGCATTTT CASSSDRSNQPQHF
TRBD2 TRBJ2-1 TRBV2 many TGTGCCACCGAAGTGGATCCTAGCGGGGTTAACAATGAGCAGTTCTTC CATEVDPSGVNNEQFF
NA TRBJ1-3 TRBV10-3 NA TGTGCCATCAGTGAGTCGCAGGTCTCTGGAAACACCATATATTTT CAISESQVSGNTIYF
TRBD2 TRBJ2-7 TRBV12-3/TRBV12-4 few TGTGCCAGCACCCGCGGGGGCGAGCAGTACTTC CASTRGGEQYF